The entry below gives a single T cell receptor beta chain sequence along with its context. The antigen is unknown. Healthy donors of bone marrow made up the group. PCR primers comprised 60 Vbeta and 13 Jbeta primers. The data were produced by immunoSEQ multiplex PCR, yet TCRdb's version contains in-frame clones alone and is incomplete. The sample shows about 100,000 clones, 85% of them seen only once. With 5 bases clipped from V and 12 bases from J, the junction kept 13 bases outside the gene matches. CDR3 size: 13 residues. The germline V gene encodes CDR1 SGHRS and CDR2 YFSETQ. This sample was taken from a study of cytomegalovirus exposure and HLA in healthy donors. Study-wide context: Of all 400 or so donors who were genotyped, about 80% belonged to the Caucasian-associated ancestry cluster.

General study points: Later, an analysis showed that TCR beta chains associated with HLA were more clonally expanded than others that were equally common.

The chain recombines TRBV5-1 with TRBJ1-1; 7 bases agree with TRBD1. Sequenced input: PBMCs. This clonotype was sampled from a man younger than 40 in good health and CMV-seronegative. The CDR3 is CASRDQGDPIPFF. As DNA, the CDR3 is TGCGCCAGCAGGGACCAGGGGGACCCGATACCTTTCTTT.